Shown below are 10 T cell receptor beta chains from a single sample sequenced in a study of shared clonotypes between healthy human individuals. Using immunoSEQ multiplex PCR, the repertoire was profiled, and TCRdb retains in-frame clones only, with some absent. The sample includes 2.3 million or so clones, 93% of them seen just once. Sequencing used naive CD4+ T cells from PBMCs. Subset in this sample: CD45RA+ positively selected. The receptors originated from a man younger than 30 in good health. Some clones in this sample may be carry-over from other donors' samples.

This clone was observed a single time. The chain recombines TRBV28 with TRBJ2-2; the match to TRBD1 covers 11 bases. Trimming cost V 6 bases and J 5 bases; bases outside gene matches: 8. The CDR3 sequence is 16 residues long. Germline CDR1 reads MDHEN; CDR2 reads SYDVKM. The CDR3 spells CASRRTGGAETGELFF. The CDR3, as DNA: TGTGCCAGCAGGCGGACAGGGGGCGCGGAGACCGGGGAGCTGTTTTTT. Full variable domain (outside the CDR3, taken from reference TRBV28 and TRBJ2-2): DVKVTQSSRYLVKRTGEKVFLECVQDMDHENMFWYRQDPGLGLRLIYFSYDVKMKEKGDIPEGYSVSREKKERFSLILESASTNQTSMYLCASRRTGGAETGELFFGEGSRLTVL.

The gene calls are TRBV7-6 and TRBJ2-7, with D possibly TRBD2 on 6 matching bases. CDR3 length: 17 amino acids. V lost 5 bases to trimming and J lost 6 bases, with 26 bases between them. Germline CDR1 reads SGHVS; CDR2 reads FNYEAQ. CDR3 nucleotide sequence: TGTGCCAGCAGCACTCGGTACGGAGGCGGGATCTCGAGCGAGCAGTACTTC. It specifies CASSTRYGGGISSEQYF.

The chain recombines TRBV21-1 with TRBJ2-7; the DNA was not compared with TRBD2, the D call given in the table. TRBV21-1 is marked as a pseudogene. This CDR3 comprises 13 residues. As DNA, the CDR3 is TGTGCCAGCAGCAAATCTGAGGTCGTGGGGCAGTACTTC. This encodes CASSKSEVVGQYF.

This clone appeared once. The chain joins TRBV7-7 to TRBJ2-2, with D possibly TRBD1 on 6 matching bases. This CDR3 comprises 13 residues. From germline, CDR1 is SSHAT and CDR2 FNYEAQ (reference sequence). V was shortened by 5 bases and J by 8 bases, with 12 bases between the two germline ends. The CDR3 loop reads CASSILQGGELFF. DNA for the CDR3: TGTGCCAGCAGCATCCTACAGGGAGGGGAGCTGTTTTTT.

The chain couples TRBV6-1 to TRBJ2-5, with TRBD1 identical over 7 bases. CDR1 MNHNS and CDR2 SASEGT come from the germline V gene. The junction had 5 bases not matched to a gene; V was cut back by 5 bases and J by 5 bases. The CDR3 runs 13 residues. The CDR3 sequence is CASSMTGLETQYF. CDR3 DNA: TGTGCCAGCAGTATGACAGGGCTGGAGACCCAGTACTTC.

With regard to this clone: Other DNA sequences in this specimen translate into the identical CDR3. The J gene is TRBJ1-2, the V gene TRBV15; a weak D match, TRBD1 (5 bases). Germline assignment: CDR1 LNHNV and CDR2 YYDKDF (reference sequence). With 4 bases removed from V and 3 bases from J, the gap between germline ends came to 9 bases. The length of the CDR3 is 13 residues. DNA of the CDR3: TGTGCCACCAGCACCGGAGGGGACTATGGCTACACCTTC. Residues: CATSTGGDYGYTF. Full variable domain (remainder filled in from reference TRBV15 and TRBJ1-2): DAMVIQNPRYQVTQFGKPVTLSCSQTLNHNVMYWYQQKSSQAPKLLFHYYDKDFNNEADTPDNFQSRRPNTSFCFLDIRSPGLGDTAMYLCATSTGGDYGYTFGSGTRLTVV.

The chain links TRBV21-1 to TRBJ1-1. TRBV21-1 is a known pseudogene. The length of the CDR3 is 18 residues. CDR3 sequence (DNA): TGTGCCAGCAGCAAAGTTGGGGGGTGGACCCCTAGGAACACTGAAGCTTTCTTT. It encodes CASSKVGGWTPRNTEAFF.

The genes are TRBV5-1 and TRBJ2-3; the match to TRBD1 covers 9 bases. The V and J ends lost 4 bases and 5 bases, in that order; junction bases with no gene match: 8. Germline values: CDR1 SGHRS, CDR2 YFSETQ. CDR3 length: 15 amino acids. CDR3 sequence (DNA): TGCGCCAGCAGCCAAGGACAGGGGACTGGAGATACGCAGTATTTT. This gives the protein CASSQGQGTGDTQYF.

The chain has TRBV15 and TRBJ1-1; D unclear. This CDR3 has 15 amino acids. Trimming took off 0 bases at V and 0 bases at J, with 8 bases between the two ends. Germline V gene data show CDR1 as LNHNV and CDR2 as YYDKDF (reference sequence). The chain's CDR3 is CATSRDPRVNTEAFF. CDR3 DNA sequence: TGTGCCACCAGCAGAGATCCCCGGGTGAACACTGAAGCTTTCTTT.

V is TRBV6-6 and J is TRBJ1-2, with D perhaps TRBD1 (5 bases). Trimming took off 6 bases at V and 7 bases at J, with 15 bases between the two ends. The germline CDR1 and CDR2 sequences are MNHNY and SVGAGI (reference sequence). The CDR3 has 13 residues. CDR3 loop: CASRNRVGGGYTF. Written as DNA, the CDR3 is TGTGCCAGCAGAAACCGGGTCGGGGGTGGCTACACCTTC.